This T cell receptor (beta chain) was obtained from a study of glioma-infiltrating T cells after dendritic cell vaccination. Study-wide points: Longer survival after dendritic cell vaccination followed higher pretreatment TIL content.

Noted time point: after dendritic cell vaccination, including at tumor progression/relapse. Patients had residual fresh-frozen tumor tissue and more than two years of survival data. Germline V gives CDR1 SGDLS, CDR2 YYNGEE. J gave up 3 bases and V 3 bases, and 6 bases lay outside the gene matches. The CDR3 covers 17 residues. The data were produced by immunoSEQ multiplex PCR, yet TCRdb's version contains in-frame clones alone and is incomplete. The table includes more than 95,000 clones, around 87% detected once. On this clone itself: Its target is unknown.

Material: blood, obtained after dendritic cell vaccination. The source is a human donor with glioblastoma. V usage is TRBV9 and J usage is TRBJ2-3, with 14 bases fitting TRBD2. The CDR3 here is CASSEWGTSGSTDTQYF. CDR3 DNA sequence: TGTGCCAGCAGCGAATGGGGGACTAGCGGGAGTACAGATACGCAGTATTTT.